These 3 T cell receptor beta chains were all obtained from the same sample, sequenced in a study of shared clonotypes between healthy human individuals. The method was immunoSEQ multiplex PCR; TCRdb's version includes in-frame clones alone and lacks a portion of them. The sample contains 650,000 to 750,000 clones, approximately 79% of which appear only once. Material for sequencing was memory CD4+ T cells sorted from blood. This sample's subset: CD45RA-negative fraction. Receptors originate from a woman in her 30s in good health.

This clone was found once. This sequence joins TRBV4-1 and TRBJ2-1; TRBD2 aligns across 9 bases. The CDR3 consists of 16 residues. Germline lookup yields CDR1 MGHRA and CDR2 YSYEKL. The V gene end was trimmed by 0 bases and the J gene end by 8 bases; junction bases not matched to a gene: 8. The CDR3 loop reads CASSQDRAGGAHEQFF. In DNA form, the CDR3 reads TGCGCCAGCAGCCAAGATCGGGCGGGAGGGGCGCATGAGCAGTTCTTC.

J is TRBJ1-2 and V is TRBV5-1, with D perhaps matching TRBD1 (5 bases). The CDR3 covers 14 residues. V was trimmed by 4 bases and J by 7 bases, leaving 17 bases between them. Germline loops: CDR1 SGHRS, CDR2 YFSETQ. This CDR3 is CASSATTTGRGYTF. The CDR3 DNA is TGCGCCAGCAGCGCGACGACGACGGGACGTGGCTACACCTTC.

The CDR3 region is CASSWQAYQETQYF. As DNA, the CDR3 is TGTGCCAGCAGCTGGCAGGCCTACCAAGAGACCCAGTACTTC. This chain connects TRBV7-6 to TRBJ2-5; D gene uncertain. Germline CDR1 reads SGHVS; CDR2 reads FNYEAQ. The length of the CDR3 is 14 residues. V lost 4 bases and J 0 bases, leaving 9 bases between the germline ends.